The clone carrying this T cell receptor (beta chain) was seen a single time. These data are taken from a study of blood T cell repertoires in COVID-19. Study context: The United States, Italy and Spain supplied acute and convalescent COVID-19 samples.

Someone with COVID-19 had been met by exposed participants within 2 weeks before study entry. Assay: immunoSEQ multiplex PCR; the TCRdb copy retains only in-frame clones and omits some. Of 250,000 or so clones in the sample, over 80% are singletons; the top ten hold under 4.5%. Specimen: PBMCs or T cells enriched from blood (not recorded which). This clonotype was obtained from a woman in her 30s who had been exposed to COVID-19.

The DNA of the CDR3 is TGTGCCAGCAGCCAAGATGCCTCAGGGTCAGACGAGCAGTTCTTC. Its protein product is CASSQDASGSDEQFF. The chain has TRBV3-1 (or the pseudogene TRBV3-2) and TRBJ2-1, with D tentatively TRBD1 (5 bases). With 0 bases removed from V and 10 bases from J, the gap between germline ends came to 16 bases. Germline CDR1 and CDR2: LGHDT and YNNKEL (reference sequence). The CDR3 loop spans 15 amino acids.